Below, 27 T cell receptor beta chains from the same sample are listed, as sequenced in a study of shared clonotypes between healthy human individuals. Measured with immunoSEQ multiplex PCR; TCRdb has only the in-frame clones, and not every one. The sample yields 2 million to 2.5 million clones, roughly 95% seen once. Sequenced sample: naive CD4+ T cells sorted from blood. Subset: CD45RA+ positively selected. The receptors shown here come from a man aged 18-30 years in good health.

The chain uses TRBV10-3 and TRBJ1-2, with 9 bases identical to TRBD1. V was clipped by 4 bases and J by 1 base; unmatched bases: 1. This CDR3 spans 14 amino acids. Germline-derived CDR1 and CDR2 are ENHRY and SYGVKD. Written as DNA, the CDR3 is TGTGCCATCAGTGCGGGACAGGGTAACTATGGCTACACCTTC. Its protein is CAISAGQGNYGYTF.

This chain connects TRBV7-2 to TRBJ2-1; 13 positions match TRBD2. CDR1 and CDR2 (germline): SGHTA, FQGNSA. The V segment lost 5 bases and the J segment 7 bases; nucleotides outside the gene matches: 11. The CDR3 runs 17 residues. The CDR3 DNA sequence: TGTGCCAGCAGCCCTACTGGACTAGCGGGAGTTCGAAATGAGCAGTTCTTC. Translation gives CASSPTGLAGVRNEQFF.

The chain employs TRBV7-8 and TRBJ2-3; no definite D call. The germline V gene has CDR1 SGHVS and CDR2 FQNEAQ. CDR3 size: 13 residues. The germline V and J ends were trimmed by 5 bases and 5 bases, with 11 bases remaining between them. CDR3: CASSVWAKDTQYF. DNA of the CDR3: TGTGCCAGCAGCGTCTGGGCGAAAGATACGCAGTATTTT.

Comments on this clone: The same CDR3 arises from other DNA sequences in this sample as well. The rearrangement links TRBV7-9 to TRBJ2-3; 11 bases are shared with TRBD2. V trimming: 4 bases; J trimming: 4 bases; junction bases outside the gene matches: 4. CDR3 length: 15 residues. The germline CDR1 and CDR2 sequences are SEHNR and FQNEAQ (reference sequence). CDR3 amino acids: CASSSGLAGADTQYF. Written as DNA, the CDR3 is TGTGCCAGCAGCTCTGGACTAGCGGGTGCAGATACGCAGTATTTT.

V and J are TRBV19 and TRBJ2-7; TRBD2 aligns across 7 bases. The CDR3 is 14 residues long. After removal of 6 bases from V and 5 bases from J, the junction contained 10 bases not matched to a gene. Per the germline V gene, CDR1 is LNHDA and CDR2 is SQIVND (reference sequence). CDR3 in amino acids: CASSPGYGGDEQYF. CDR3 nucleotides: TGTGCCAGTAGCCCAGGGTATGGGGGGGACGAGCAGTACTTC.

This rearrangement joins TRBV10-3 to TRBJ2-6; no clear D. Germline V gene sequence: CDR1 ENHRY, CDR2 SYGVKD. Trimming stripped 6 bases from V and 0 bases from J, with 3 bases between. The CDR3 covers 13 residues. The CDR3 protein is CAIRGSGANVLTF. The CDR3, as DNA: TGTGCCATCAGGGGCTCTGGGGCCAACGTCCTGACTTTC.

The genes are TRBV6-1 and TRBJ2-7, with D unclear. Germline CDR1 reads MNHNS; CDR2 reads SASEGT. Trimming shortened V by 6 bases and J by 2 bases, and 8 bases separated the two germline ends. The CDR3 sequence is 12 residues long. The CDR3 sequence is CASRGFTYEQYF. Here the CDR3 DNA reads TGTGCCAGCAGGGGGTTCACCTACGAGCAGTACTTC.

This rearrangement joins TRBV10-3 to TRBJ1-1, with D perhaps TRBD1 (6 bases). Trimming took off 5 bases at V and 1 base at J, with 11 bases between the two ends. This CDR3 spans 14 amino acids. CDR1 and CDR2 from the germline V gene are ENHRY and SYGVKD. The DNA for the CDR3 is TGTGCCATCAGTCGAAGGGGGACGAACACTGAAGCTTTCTTT. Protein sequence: CAISRRGTNTEAFF.

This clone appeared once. The CDR3 coding sequence is TGTGCCAGCAGCCCCCGTCCCTTAAACTATGGCTACACCTTC. It is translated as CASSPRPLNYGYTF. This sequence joins TRBV28 and TRBJ1-2; D gene uncertain. Germline CDR1 is MDHEN and CDR2 is SYDVKM. The CDR3 spans 14 residues. V lost 6 bases to trimming and J lost 2 bases, with 13 bases between them.

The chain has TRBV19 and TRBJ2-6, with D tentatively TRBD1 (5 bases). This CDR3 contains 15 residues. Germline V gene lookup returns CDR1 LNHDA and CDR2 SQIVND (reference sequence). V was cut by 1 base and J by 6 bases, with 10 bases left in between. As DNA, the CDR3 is TGTGCCAGTAGTATAGTGGGGCTTGTGGCCAACGTCCTGACTTTC. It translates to CASSIVGLVANVLTF.

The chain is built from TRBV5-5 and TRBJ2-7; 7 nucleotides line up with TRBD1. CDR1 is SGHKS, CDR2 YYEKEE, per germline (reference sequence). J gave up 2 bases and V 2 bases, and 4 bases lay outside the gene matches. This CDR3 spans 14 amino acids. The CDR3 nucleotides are TGTGCCAGCAGCTTCCCTGACAGGGCCTACGAGCAGTACTTC. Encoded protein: CASSFPDRAYEQYF.

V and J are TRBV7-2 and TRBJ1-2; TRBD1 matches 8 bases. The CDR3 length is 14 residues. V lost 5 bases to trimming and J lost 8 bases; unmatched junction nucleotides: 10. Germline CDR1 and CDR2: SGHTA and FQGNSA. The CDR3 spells CASSASQGALGYTF. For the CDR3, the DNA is TGTGCCAGCAGCGCGTCCCAGGGGGCGCTCGGCTACACCTTC.

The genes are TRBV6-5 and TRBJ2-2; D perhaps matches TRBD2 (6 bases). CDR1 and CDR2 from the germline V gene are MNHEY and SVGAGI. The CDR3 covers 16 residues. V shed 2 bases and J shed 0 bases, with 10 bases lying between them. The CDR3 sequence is CASSYLVAANTGELFF. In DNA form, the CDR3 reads TGTGCCAGCAGTTACCTTGTAGCGGCGAACACCGGGGAGCTGTTTTTT.

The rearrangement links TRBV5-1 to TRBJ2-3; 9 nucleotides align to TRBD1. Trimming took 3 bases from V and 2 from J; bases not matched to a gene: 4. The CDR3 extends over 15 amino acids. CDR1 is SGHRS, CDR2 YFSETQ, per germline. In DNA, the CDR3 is TGCGCCAGCAGCTACCGGGACAGGGACACAGATACGCAGTATTTT. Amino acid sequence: CASSYRDRDTDTQYF.

The CDR3 protein is CASSPTGVDGYTF. CDR3 nucleotides: TGTGCCAGCTCACCAACAGGGGTGGATGGCTACACCTTC. The V call is TRBV18, the J call TRBJ1-2; TRBD1 agrees at 7 bases. Trimming removed 2 bases from V and 6 bases from J; junction bases left unmatched: 3. Per germline, CDR1 KGHSH and CDR2 LQKENI. The length of the CDR3 is 13 residues.

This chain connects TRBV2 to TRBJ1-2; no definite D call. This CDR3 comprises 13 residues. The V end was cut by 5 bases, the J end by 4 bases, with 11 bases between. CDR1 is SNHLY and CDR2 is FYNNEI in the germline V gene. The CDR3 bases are TGTGCCAGCAGTCTTGGGATGTCCTATGGCTACACCTTC. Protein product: CASSLGMSYGYTF.

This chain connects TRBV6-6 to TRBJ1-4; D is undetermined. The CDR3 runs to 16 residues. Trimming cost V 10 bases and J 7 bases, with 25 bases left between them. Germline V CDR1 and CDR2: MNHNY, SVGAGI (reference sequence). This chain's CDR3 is CATIRSSGEYGEKLFF. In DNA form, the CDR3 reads TGTGCCACCATTCGGAGTTCCGGGGAATACGGTGAAAAACTGTTTTTT.

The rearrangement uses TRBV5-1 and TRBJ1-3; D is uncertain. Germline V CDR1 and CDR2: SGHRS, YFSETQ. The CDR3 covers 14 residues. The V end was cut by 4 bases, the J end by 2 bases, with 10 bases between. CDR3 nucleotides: TGCGCCAGCAGCCCTATCTGGGCTGGAAACACCATATATTTT. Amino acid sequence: CASSPIWAGNTIYF.

The CDR3 region is CASSENRVSAFF. Written as DNA, the CDR3 is TGTGCCAGTAGTGAGAACAGGGTCTCAGCTTTCTTT. The chain joins TRBV19 to TRBJ1-1, with a weak D call TRBD1 (6 bases). The length of the CDR3 is 12 residues. Germline V gives CDR1 LNHDA, CDR2 SQIVND (reference sequence). V lost 5 bases and J 10 bases, leaving 14 bases between the germline ends.

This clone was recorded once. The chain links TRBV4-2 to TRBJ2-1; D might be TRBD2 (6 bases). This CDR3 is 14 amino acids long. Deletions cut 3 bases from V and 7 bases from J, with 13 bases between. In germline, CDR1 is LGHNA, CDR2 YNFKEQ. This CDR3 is CASSQEGSFNEQFF. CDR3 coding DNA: TGTGCCAGCAGCCAGGAGGGGAGTTTTAATGAGCAGTTCTTC.

DNA for the CDR3: TGCGCCAGCAAGACTTCCGGGACATTCCAGTTGGTTGGGTGGAATGAGCAGTTCTTC. Its translation is CASKTSGTFQLVGWNEQFF. This sequence joins TRBV5-1 and TRBJ2-1; perhaps TRBD1 as D (6 bases). Germline V gene sequence: CDR1 SGHRS, CDR2 YFSETQ. The CDR3 runs to 19 residues. The ends were cut back, 6 bases at V and 7 bases at J, with 32 bases in the middle. Complete variable domain (other parts from reference TRBV5-1 and TRBJ2-1): KAGVTQTPRYLIKTRGQQVTLSCSPISGHRSVSWYQQTPGQGLQFLFEYFSETQRNKGNFPGRFSGRQFSNSRSEMNVSTLELGDSALYLCASKTSGTFQLVGWNEQFFGPGTRLTVL.

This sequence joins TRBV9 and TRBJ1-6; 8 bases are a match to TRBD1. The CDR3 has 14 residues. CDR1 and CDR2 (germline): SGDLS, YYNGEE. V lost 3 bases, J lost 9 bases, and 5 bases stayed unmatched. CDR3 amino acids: CASSGGRGLSPLHF. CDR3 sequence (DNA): TGTGCCAGCAGCGGCGGCAGGGGGCTTTCACCCCTCCACTTT.

CDR3 loop: CASMGGSETQYF. CDR3 DNA: TGTGCCAGCATGGGGGGCTCAGAGACCCAGTACTTC. This chain links TRBV5-8 with TRBJ2-5; tentatively, D is TRBD1 or TRBD2 (6 bases each). Between the trimmed V and J ends, which lost 6 bases and 4 bases, there was a span of 10 bases. Germline values: CDR1 SGHTS, CDR2 YDEGEE. The CDR3 spans 12 residues.

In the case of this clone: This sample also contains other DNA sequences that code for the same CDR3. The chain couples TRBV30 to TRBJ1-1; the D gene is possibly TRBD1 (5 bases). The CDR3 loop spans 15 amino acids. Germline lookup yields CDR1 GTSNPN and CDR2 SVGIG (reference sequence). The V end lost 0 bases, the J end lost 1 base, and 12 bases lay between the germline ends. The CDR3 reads CAWSVSGRGNTEAFF. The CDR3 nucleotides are TGTGCCTGGAGTGTTTCAGGGCGGGGGAACACTGAAGCTTTCTTT.

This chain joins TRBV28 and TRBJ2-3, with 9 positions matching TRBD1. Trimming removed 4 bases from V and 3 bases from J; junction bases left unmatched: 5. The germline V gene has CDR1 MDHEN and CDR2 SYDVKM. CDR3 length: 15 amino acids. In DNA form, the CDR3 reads TGTGCCAGCAGTTCCCGGGGACAGGGAACAGATACGCAGTATTTT. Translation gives CASSSRGQGTDTQYF.

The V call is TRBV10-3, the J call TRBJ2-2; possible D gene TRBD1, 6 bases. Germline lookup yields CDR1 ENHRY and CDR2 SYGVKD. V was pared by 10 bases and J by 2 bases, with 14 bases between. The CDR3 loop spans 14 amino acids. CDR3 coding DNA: TGTGCCACCAGGGGTTGGGGCAACACCGGGGAGCTGTTTTTT. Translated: CATRGWGNTGELFF.

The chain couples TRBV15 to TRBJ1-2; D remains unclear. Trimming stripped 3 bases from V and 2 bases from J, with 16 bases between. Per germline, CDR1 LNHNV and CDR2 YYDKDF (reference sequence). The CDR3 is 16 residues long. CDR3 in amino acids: CATSSLGVEGNYGYTF. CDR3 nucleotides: TGTGCCACCAGCAGCCTAGGTGTGGAGGGAAACTATGGCTACACCTTC.